This TCR beta chain is from a study of shared clonotypes between healthy human individuals. CDR3 length: 11 amino acids. The germline V gene encodes CDR1 MNHNS and CDR2 SASEGT. Deletions cut 7 bases from V and 8 bases from J, with 11 bases between. The protocol was immunoSEQ multiplex PCR, while the TCRdb copy is restricted to in-frame clones and leaves out a portion. Of about 990,000 clones in the sample, 75% to 85% were seen once. This receptor was identified in a man aged 18-30 years in good health. Some clones in this sample may be carry-over from other donors' samples. The chain is built from TRBV6-1 and TRBJ1-1, with D unresolved. The specimen sequenced was memory CD4+ T cells from PBMCs. Subset meaning: CD45RA-negative fraction. CDR3 bases: TGTGCCAGCACTAGGGTGGGGGAAGCTTTCTTT. As protein: CASTRVGEAFF.